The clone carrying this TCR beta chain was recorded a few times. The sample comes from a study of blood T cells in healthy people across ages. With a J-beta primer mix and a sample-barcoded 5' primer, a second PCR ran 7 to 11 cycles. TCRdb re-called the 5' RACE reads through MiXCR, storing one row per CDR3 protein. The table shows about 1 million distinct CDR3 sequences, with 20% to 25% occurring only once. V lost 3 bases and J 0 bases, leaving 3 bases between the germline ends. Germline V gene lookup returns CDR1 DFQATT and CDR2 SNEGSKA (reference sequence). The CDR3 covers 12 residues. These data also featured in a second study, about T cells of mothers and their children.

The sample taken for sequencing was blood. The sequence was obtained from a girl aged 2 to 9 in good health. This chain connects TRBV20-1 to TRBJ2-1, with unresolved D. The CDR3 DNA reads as TGCAGTGCTAGGGCCTCCTACAATGAGCAGTTCTTC. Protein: CSARASYNEQFF.